Listed below are T cell receptor beta chains from one sample, sequenced in a study of CD4+ T cells in melanoma. Repertoires were generated with immunoSEQ multiplex PCR, while TCRdb's copy carries only in-frame clones and drops some. The table includes 15,000 to 20,000 clones, roughly 80% detected once. Sequences were obtained from cells from a culture (not recorded whether cultured in vitro). The receptors were gathered from a human donor with melanoma. Both conserved end residues are part of each CDR3. A D gene is named only where the DNA matches it firmly. Some rows mark clone size as missing; the rest say once, few, many or name a class of expanded clone.

clone size: NA; J gene: TRBJ1-1; V gene: TRBV30; D gene: NA; CDR3 protein: CAWSVQRITEAFF; CDR3 DNA: TGTGCCTGGAGTGTACAAAGGATCACTGAAGCTTTCTTT
clone size: NA; J gene: TRBJ1-3; V gene: TRBV19; D gene: NA; CDR3 protein: CASSILGPSGNTIYF; CDR3 DNA: TGTGCCAGTAGTATATTAGGACCCTCTGGAAACACCATATATTTT
clone size: NA; J gene: TRBJ2-2; V gene: TRBV5-4; D gene: TRBD1; CDR3 protein: CASSGTADTGELFF; CDR3 DNA: TGTGCCAGCAGCGGGACAGCAGACACCGGGGAGCTGTTTTTT
clone size: NA; J gene: TRBJ2-7; V gene: TRBV6-1; D gene: TRBD1; CDR3 protein: CASSARTGGYEQYF; CDR3 DNA: TGTGCCAGCAGTGCCAGGACAGGGGGCTACGAGCAGTACTTC
clone size: NA; J gene: TRBJ1-2; V gene: TRBV30; D gene: NA; CDR3 protein: CAGRRTLGVGGYTF; CDR3 DNA: TGTGCCGGTAGGAGAACTCTAGGCGTCGGGGGCTACACCTTC
clone size: few; J gene: TRBJ1-2; V gene: TRBV5-6; D gene: TRBD1; CDR3 protein: CASSDRGKAGYGYTF; CDR3 DNA: TGTGCCAGCAGCGACAGGGGTAAGGCGGGCTATGGCTACACCTTC
clone size: few; J gene: TRBJ2-7; V gene: TRBV20-1; D gene: NA; CDR3 protein: CSASVDYEQYF; CDR3 DNA: TGCAGTGCTAGTGTGGATTACGAGCAGTACTTC
clone size: NA; J gene: TRBJ1-2; V gene: TRBV4-1; D gene: NA; CDR3 protein: CASSQELARTYGYTF; CDR3 DNA: TGCGCCAGCAGCCAAGAGTTAGCCAGAACCTATGGCTACACCTTC
clone size: NA; J gene: TRBJ2-3; V gene: TRBV10-3; D gene: NA; CDR3 protein: CAAGRETSTDTQYF; CDR3 DNA: TGTGCCGCTGGGCGGGAAACTAGCACAGATACGCAGTATTTT
clone size: few; J gene: TRBJ1-6; V gene: TRBV30; D gene: NA; CDR3 protein: CAWSGTLNSPLHF; CDR3 DNA: TGTGCCTGGAGTGGGACTCTGAATTCACCCCTCCACTTT
clone size: NA; J gene: TRBJ2-1; V gene: TRBV18; D gene: NA; CDR3 protein: CASAYRDGGYNEQFF; CDR3 DNA: TGTGCCAGCGCTTATCGGGACGGGGGCTACAATGAGCAGTTCTTC
clone size: NA; J gene: TRBJ2-7; V gene: TRBV4-1; D gene: TRBD1; CDR3 protein: CASSQGWRQGPGEQYF; CDR3 DNA: TGCGCCAGCAGCCAAGGATGGAGACAGGGCCCTGGCGAGCAGTACTTC
clone size: NA; J gene: TRBJ1-2; V gene: TRBV19; D gene: TRBD1; CDR3 protein: CASISRQGADYGYTF; CDR3 DNA: TGTGCCAGTATTTCCCGACAGGGGGCGGACTATGGCTACACCTTC
clone size: NA; J gene: TRBJ1-2; V gene: TRBV27; D gene: NA; CDR3 protein: CASSRAGHQGYTF; CDR3 DNA: TGTGCCAGCAGCCGAGCCGGGCACCAGGGGTACACCTTC
clone size: few; J gene: TRBJ2-5; V gene: TRBV6-6; D gene: NA; CDR3 protein: CASSYSGTQYF; CDR3 DNA: TGTGCCAGCAGTTACAGTGGGACCCAGTACTTC
clone size: once; J gene: TRBJ2-3; V gene: TRBV10-3; D gene: TRBD2; CDR3 protein: CAIGTSGGAIADTQYF; CDR3 DNA: TGTGCCATCGGGACTAGCGGGGGGGCCATCGCAGATACGCAGTATTTT
clone size: NA; J gene: TRBJ1-2; V gene: TRBV10-2; D gene: NA; CDR3 protein: CASRTVSYGYTF; CDR3 DNA: TGCGCCAGCAGGACAGTTAGTTATGGCTACACCTTC
clone size: NA; J gene: TRBJ2-3; V gene: TRBV5-1; D gene: NA; CDR3 protein: CASSLAPERTDTQYF; CDR3 DNA: TGCGCCAGCAGCTTGGCTCCAGAACGCACAGATACGCAGTATTTT
clone size: NA; J gene: TRBJ1-2; V gene: TRBV11-2; D gene: TRBD1; CDR3 protein: CASSSGPQTGADGYTF; CDR3 DNA: TGTGCCAGCAGCTCAGGACCCCAGACAGGGGCGGATGGCTACACCTTC
clone size: NA; J gene: TRBJ2-1; V gene: TRBV11-2; D gene: TRBD2; CDR3 protein: CASSSLHSASGVRNEQFF; CDR3 DNA: TGTGCCAGCAGCTCGTTACACAGCGCTAGCGGTGTTCGGAATGAGCAGTTCTTC
clone size: NA; J gene: TRBJ2-1; V gene: TRBV4-2; D gene: TRBD2; CDR3 protein: CASSTWTSGGSYNEQFF; CDR3 DNA: TGTGCCAGCAGCACCTGGACTAGCGGGGGTTCCTACAATGAGCAGTTCTTC
clone size: NA; J gene: TRBJ1-4; V gene: TRBV6-1; D gene: NA; CDR3 protein: CASSLDPSPKLFF; CDR3 DNA: TGTGCCAGCAGCCTTGACCCTTCCCCAAAACTGTTTTTT
clone size: NA; J gene: TRBJ1-1; V gene: TRBV14; D gene: NA; CDR3 protein: CASSRGLWNTEAFF; CDR3 DNA: TGTGCCAGCAGCAGGGGACTTTGGAACACTGAAGCTTTCTTT
clone size: once; J gene: TRBJ1-1; V gene: TRBV5-1; D gene: NA; CDR3 protein: CASSRGGATEAFF; CDR3 DNA: TGCGCCAGCAGCCGAGGGGGAGCGACTGAAGCTTTCTTT
clone size: NA; J gene: TRBJ1-1; V gene: TRBV5-6; D gene: TRBD1; CDR3 protein: CASSIWDREGTEAFF; CDR3 DNA: TGTGCCAGCAGCATATGGGACAGGGAGGGGACTGAAGCTTTCTTT
clone size: NA; J gene: TRBJ1-3; V gene: TRBV6-5; D gene: NA; CDR3 protein: CASSYVQGIAGNTIYF; CDR3 DNA: TGTGCCAGCAGTTACGTACAGGGCATCGCTGGAAACACCATATATTTT
clone size: NA; J gene: TRBJ2-6; V gene: TRBV5-8; D gene: NA; CDR3 protein: CASSFSGANVLTF; CDR3 DNA: TGTGCCAGCAGCTTCTCTGGGGCCAACGTCCTGACTTTC
clone size: NA; J gene: TRBJ2-2; V gene: TRBV18; D gene: NA; CDR3 protein: CASSPARAVGELFF; CDR3 DNA: TGTGCCAGCTCACCAGCCAGGGCCGTCGGGGAGCTGTTTTTT
clone size: few; J gene: TRBJ1-3; V gene: TRBV5-1; D gene: NA; CDR3 protein: CASSGGDLSGNTIYF; CDR3 DNA: TGCGCCAGCAGCGGGGGGGACCTCTCTGGAAACACCATATATTTT
clone size: NA; J gene: TRBJ1-2; V gene: TRBV30; D gene: NA; CDR3 protein: CAWSVRPGGEGYGYTF; CDR3 DNA: TGTGCCTGGAGCGTCCGCCCCGGGGGAGAGGGCTATGGCTACACCTTC
clone size: NA; J gene: TRBJ2-3; V gene: TRBV6-5; D gene: NA; CDR3 protein: CASANRDPAADTQYF; CDR3 DNA: TGTGCCAGCGCAAACAGGGACCCCGCCGCAGATACGCAGTATTTT
clone size: NA; J gene: TRBJ1-3; V gene: TRBV9; D gene: TRBD1; CDR3 protein: CASSVAQGARANTIYF; CDR3 DNA: TGTGCCAGCAGCGTAGCACAGGGGGCGCGGGCGAACACCATATATTTT
clone size: NA; J gene: TRBJ1-3; V gene: TRBV5-1; D gene: TRBD1; CDR3 protein: CASKYDPTGDSGNTIYF; CDR3 DNA: TGCGCCAGCAAATACGACCCTACAGGGGATAGTGGAAACACCATATATTTT
clone size: NA; J gene: TRBJ2-7; V gene: TRBV6-5; D gene: NA; CDR3 protein: CASSRTRTKYEQYF; CDR3 DNA: TGTGCCAGCAGTCGTACCCGCACTAAGTACGAGCAGTACTTC
clone size: NA; J gene: TRBJ1-4; V gene: TRBV5-1; D gene: NA; CDR3 protein: CATSSGRTNEKLFF; CDR3 DNA: TGCGCCACTTCTTCGGGAAGGACGAATGAAAAACTGTTTTTT
clone size: NA; J gene: TRBJ1-1; V gene: TRBV25-1; D gene: NA; CDR3 protein: CASTPKVGIEAFF; CDR3 DNA: TGTGCCAGCACCCCCAAAGTGGGCATTGAAGCTTTCTTT
clone size: NA; J gene: TRBJ2-3; V gene: TRBV5-6; D gene: NA; CDR3 protein: CASSFGVGTDTQYF; CDR3 DNA: TGTGCCAGCAGCTTCGGGGTAGGGACAGATACGCAGTATTTT
clone size: NA; J gene: TRBJ1-5; V gene: TRBV19; D gene: NA; CDR3 protein: CASSMGRDQPQHF; CDR3 DNA: TGTGCCAGTAGTATGGGCCGGGATCAGCCCCAGCATTTT
clone size: NA; J gene: TRBJ2-3; V gene: TRBV11-3; D gene: NA; CDR3 protein: CASSLEVTDTQYF; CDR3 DNA: TGTGCCAGCAGCTTAGAGGTGACAGATACGCAGTATTTT
clone size: NA; J gene: TRBJ1-4; V gene: TRBV30; D gene: NA; CDR3 protein: CAWSVRQASGELFF; CDR3 DNA: TGTGCCTGGAGTGTTAGACAGGCCAGTGGTGAACTGTTTTTT
clone size: NA; J gene: TRBJ1-1; V gene: TRBV11-2; D gene: NA; CDR3 protein: CASSLERNRMNTEAFF; CDR3 DNA: TGTGCCAGCAGCTTAGAGAGGAACAGGATGAACACTGAAGCTTTCTTT
clone size: NA; J gene: TRBJ2-3; V gene: TRBV19; D gene: NA; CDR3 protein: CASSVTASTDTQYF; CDR3 DNA: TGTGCCAGTAGTGTTACGGCTAGCACAGATACGCAGTATTTT
clone size: NA; J gene: TRBJ1-2; V gene: TRBV6-9; D gene: TRBD1; CDR3 protein: CASSSSGQGKDGYTF; CDR3 DNA: TGTGCCAGCAGCTCCTCCGGACAGGGGAAAGATGGCTACACCTTC
clone size: NA; J gene: TRBJ2-5; V gene: TRBV15; D gene: NA; CDR3 protein: CATSRGEETDGRETQYF; CDR3 DNA: TGTGCCACCAGCAGAGGGGAGGAGACGGACGGCCGCGAGACCCAGTACTTC
clone size: few; J gene: TRBJ2-7; V gene: TRBV4-2; D gene: NA; CDR3 protein: CASSQAVRTAGYSYEQYF; CDR3 DNA: TGTGCCAGCAGCCAAGCCGTTAGGACTGCGGGGTATTCCTACGAGCAGTACTTC
clone size: NA; J gene: TRBJ1-1; V gene: TRBV6-5; D gene: TRBD1; CDR3 protein: CASSYDRVFTEAFF; CDR3 DNA: TGTGCCAGCAGTTACGACAGGGTCTTCACTGAAGCTTTCTTT